Listed below are T cell receptor beta chains from one sample, sequenced in a study of cytomegalovirus exposure and HLA in healthy donors. Data came from immunoSEQ multiplex PCR; TCRdb stores just in-frame clones and leaves some out. The sample holds 210,000 or so clones, approximately 90% seen once. Sequenced: PBMCs. The receptor source for this set is a woman in her late teens or twenties in good health and CMV-seronegative. The CDR3 runs from the conserved cysteine through the conserved F or W. Each record gives: D gene, V gene, J gene, clone size, CDR3 DNA, CDR3 protein. D genes are given only for firm matches. Clone size is stated in some rows and not others, as once, few, many or a class when expanded.

D: TRBD1; V: TRBV19; J: TRBJ1-5; size: .; DNA: TGTGCCAGTAGCGGGACAGGCGGCTTCGATCAGCCCCAGCATTTT; CDR3: CASSGTGGFDQPQHF
D: .; V: TRBV7-9; J: TRBJ1-4; size: few; DNA: TGTTCCAGCAGCGAATCCCTCGGAGGGCTGGACGAAAAACTGTTTTTT; CDR3: CSSSESLGGLDEKLFF
D: TRBD1; V: TRBV6-5; J: TRBJ1-2; size: .; DNA: TGTGCCAGCAGATGGGACAGCGAGAACTATGGCTACACCTTC; CDR3: CASRWDSENYGYTF
D: .; V: TRBV7-2; J: TRBJ1-5; size: .; DNA: TGTGCCAGCAGCTTAGCTTTCAGGGCGGACCAGCCCCAGCATTTT; CDR3: CASSLAFRADQPQHF
D: TRBD1; V: TRBV10-3; J: TRBJ1-6; size: .; DNA: TGTGCCACCACCGGGACAGGCTATAATTCACCCCTCCACTTT; CDR3: CATTGTGYNSPLHF
D: TRBD2; V: TRBV29-1; J: TRBJ2-2; size: .; DNA: TGCAGCGTTGAAGATCGACTAGCGGGAGGTCCGAACACCGGGGAGCTGTTTTTT; CDR3: CSVEDRLAGGPNTGELFF
D: .; V: TRBV4-1; J: TRBJ1-2; size: .; DNA: TGCGCCAGCAGCCGCCTACAGGGACCCTATGGCTACACCTTC; CDR3: CASSRLQGPYGYTF
D: .; V: TRBV5-4; J: TRBJ1-2; size: .; DNA: TGTGCCAGCAGCTGGGGACTGAGCTATGGCTACACCTTC; CDR3: CASSWGLSYGYTF
D: TRBD1; V: TRBV11-3; J: TRBJ2-3; size: .; DNA: TGTGCCAGCAGCTTAGGGTTTGGGGACAGGGTCACAGATACGCAGTATTTT; CDR3: CASSLGFGDRVTDTQYF
D: TRBD1; V: TRBV4-3; J: TRBJ1-5; size: .; DNA: TGCGCCAGCAGCCAAGATTTGACAGGGGGGAATCAGCCCCAGCATTTT; CDR3: CASSQDLTGGNQPQHF
D: .; V: TRBV19; J: TRBJ2-3; size: .; DNA: TGTGCCAGTAATAGGGGGAGTGGAGATACGCAGTATTTT; CDR3: CASNRGSGDTQYF
D: TRBD1; V: TRBV5-5; J: TRBJ2-7; size: .; DNA: TGTGCCACGACGACAGGGCCCGCCTACGAGCAGTACTTC; CDR3: CATTTGPAYEQYF
D: TRBD2; V: TRBV5-6; J: TRBJ2-5; size: .; DNA: TGTGCCAGCAGCTTGTCGGGGGGGGAGACCCAGTACTTC; CDR3: CASSLSGGETQYF
D: .; V: TRBV7-2; J: TRBJ2-7; size: .; DNA: TGTGCCAGCAGCTTTTGGAAGGAGGGCGAGCAGTACTTC; CDR3: CASSFWKEGEQYF
D: TRBD1; V: TRBV6-6; J: TRBJ1-5; size: .; DNA: TGTGCCAGCAGTTACTCGGGACAGGGAGATCAGCCCCAGCATTTT; CDR3: CASSYSGQGDQPQHF
D: TRBD1; V: TRBV5-4; J: TRBJ2-7; size: .; DNA: TGTGCCAGCAGTCGTGACCGGGACAGGGGGACGGGGGAGCAGTACTTC; CDR3: CASSRDRDRGTGEQYF
D: TRBD1; V: TRBV2; J: TRBJ2-1; size: .; DNA: TGTGCCACGACAGGGGCAAGATCCTACAATGAGCAGTTCTTC; CDR3: CATTGARSYNEQFF
D: .; V: TRBV7-2; J: TRBJ2-7; size: .; DNA: TGTGCCAGCAGCCCTACGTCCTACGAGCAGTACTTC; CDR3: CASSPTSYEQYF
D: .; V: TRBV19; J: TRBJ2-2; size: .; DNA: TGTGCCAGTAAGGGGCAGGGGAACACCGGGGAGCTGTTTTTT; CDR3: CASKGQGNTGELFF
D: TRBD1; V: TRBV7-9; J: TRBJ1-4; size: .; DNA: TGTGCCAGCAGTGCAGGGGGGCTGACTAATGAAAAACTGTTTTTT; CDR3: CASSAGGLTNEKLFF
D: TRBD1; V: TRBV7-9; J: TRBJ2-1; size: .; DNA: TGTGCCAGCAGCTCCGGGACAGGGGGCCCCTACAATGAGCAGTTCTTC; CDR3: CASSSGTGGPYNEQFF
D: TRBD1; V: TRBV5-4; J: TRBJ1-2; size: .; DNA: TGTGCCAGCAGCTTGGGGGTGACAGGGGCTAACTATGGCTACACCTTC; CDR3: CASSLGVTGANYGYTF
D: TRBD1; V: TRBV4-3; J: TRBJ1-6; size: .; DNA: TGCGCCAGCAAGCCGACAGGGTATGGGTCACCCCTCCACTTT; CDR3: CASKPTGYGSPLHF
D: .; V: TRBV4-1; J: TRBJ1-2; size: few; DNA: TGCGCCAGCAGCCAAGACAGGGCCAACTATGGCTACACCTTC; CDR3: CASSQDRANYGYTF
D: .; V: TRBV19; J: TRBJ2-2; size: .; DNA: TGTGCCACCAGGGGGGTAGCGGAGATCAACACCGGGGAGCTGTTTTTT; CDR3: CATRGVAEINTGELFF
D: .; V: TRBV5-6; J: TRBJ1-2; size: .; DNA: TGTGCCAGCAGCTTGGAGGGGGGGCGCGTCTATGGCTACACCTTC; CDR3: CASSLEGGRVYGYTF
D: .; V: TRBV15; J: TRBJ2-3; size: .; DNA: TGTGCCACCAGCAGAGATCCCCTAGGCACAGATACGCAGTATTTT; CDR3: CATSRDPLGTDTQYF
D: .; V: TRBV4-1; J: TRBJ1-1; size: .; DNA: TGCGCCAGCAGCCAACAGAGGGGGGGAAACACTGAAGCTTTCTTT; CDR3: CASSQQRGGNTEAFF
D: .; V: TRBV5-6; J: TRBJ1-5; size: .; DNA: TGTGCCAGCAGCTTGGCCCGGGGAAGGAGCAATCAGCCCCAGCATTTT; CDR3: CASSLARGRSNQPQHF
D: .; V: TRBV6-1; J: TRBJ2-3; size: .; DNA: TGTGCCAGCAGTGAAGTGCGGGTTTACCACACAGATACGCAGTATTTT; CDR3: CASSEVRVYHTDTQYF
D: TRBD1; V: TRBV27; J: TRBJ1-1; size: .; DNA: TGTGCCAGCAGTCCTACCGGGACAGGGGGCACTGAAGCTTTCTTT; CDR3: CASSPTGTGGTEAFF
D: .; V: TRBV2; J: TRBJ1-2; size: .; DNA: TGTGCCAGCAGGGGCGGGACCGGACGGACTGAAAACTATGGCTACACCTTC; CDR3: CASRGGTGRTENYGYTF
D: .; V: TRBV12-5; J: TRBJ2-1; size: .; DNA: TGTGCTAGTGCACTAGGCTCCTACAATGAGCAGTTCTTC; CDR3: CASALGSYNEQFF
D: TRBD1; V: TRBV18; J: TRBJ2-5; size: .; DNA: TGTGCCAGCTCACCTGGTGGACAGGGCAGGACCCAGTACTTC; CDR3: CASSPGGQGRTQYF
D: .; V: TRBV27; J: TRBJ1-4; size: .; DNA: TGTGCCAGCAGTTTGGAGGGCGTCGGGGGTTCTAATGAAAAACTGTTTTTT; CDR3: CASSLEGVGGSNEKLFF
D: TRBD2; V: TRBV19; J: TRBJ2-1; size: .; DNA: TGTGCCAGTAGTAAAACCCTAGCGGGAGGGGAGTACAATGAGCAGTTCTTC; CDR3: CASSKTLAGGEYNEQFF
D: .; V: TRBV6-5; J: TRBJ1-2; size: .; DNA: TGTGCCAGCAGTCAGGACAAAAGAAATGGCTACACCTTC; CDR3: CASSQDKRNGYTF
D: TRBD1; V: TRBV18; J: TRBJ2-5; size: .; DNA: TGTGCCAGCTCACCAAGGACAGGCCAAGAGACCCAGTACTTC; CDR3: CASSPRTGQETQYF
D: .; V: TRBV9; J: TRBJ2-7; size: .; DNA: TGTGCCAGCAGCGTAGGTAACAACCCCCAGTACTTC; CDR3: CASSVGNNPQYF
D: .; V: TRBV4-3; J: TRBJ2-6; size: .; DNA: TGCGCCAGCAGCCAAGTCGGTTGGCCGGAGTCCTCTGGGGCCAACGTCCTGACTTTC; CDR3: CASSQVGWPESSGANVLTF
D: TRBD1; V: TRBV7-4; J: TRBJ2-7; size: .; DNA: TGTGCCAGCAGCCTATTGGGCCGGGACAGGTCCTCCTACGAGCAGTACTTC; CDR3: CASSLLGRDRSSYEQYF
D: TRBD2; V: TRBV4-2; J: TRBJ2-1; size: .; DNA: TGTGCCAGCAGCCGGGGGACTACTCGTTACAATGAGCAGTTCTTC; CDR3: CASSRGTTRYNEQFF